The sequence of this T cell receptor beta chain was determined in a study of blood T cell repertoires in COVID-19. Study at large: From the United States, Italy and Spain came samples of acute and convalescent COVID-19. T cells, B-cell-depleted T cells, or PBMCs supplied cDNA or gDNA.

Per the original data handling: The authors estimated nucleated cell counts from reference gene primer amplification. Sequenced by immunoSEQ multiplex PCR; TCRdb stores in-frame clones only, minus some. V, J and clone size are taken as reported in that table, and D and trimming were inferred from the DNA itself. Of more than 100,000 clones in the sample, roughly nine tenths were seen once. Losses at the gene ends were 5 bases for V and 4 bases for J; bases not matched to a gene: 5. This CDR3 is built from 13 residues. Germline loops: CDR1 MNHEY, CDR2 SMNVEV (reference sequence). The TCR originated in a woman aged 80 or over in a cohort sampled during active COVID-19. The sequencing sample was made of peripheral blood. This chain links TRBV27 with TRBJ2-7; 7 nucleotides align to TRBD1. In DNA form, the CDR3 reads TGTGCCAGCAGTCGCGAGACAGGGTACGAGCAGTACTTC. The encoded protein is CASSRETGYEQYF.